This record covers a single T cell receptor beta chain. Pooling of second doses given at about 4 or about 12 weeks was done. Germline CDR1 DFQATT, CDR2 SNEGSKA (reference sequence). The V end lost 3 bases, the J end lost 6 bases, and 5 bases lay between the germline ends. The CDR3 is 10 amino acids. The sample comes from a study of T cell responses to AZD1222 COVID-19 vaccine. The assay was immunoSEQ multiplex PCR, and TCRdb's table has in-frame clones only and misses some. Of 150,000 to 200,000 clones listed, approximately 94% were seen once; the top ten hold around 1.6%. This TCR came from an adult who received the AZD1222 COVID-19 vaccine. The sample in question was peripheral blood, obtained 28 days after the second AZD1222 dose. This chain links TRBV20-1 with TRBJ1-2; D gene unclear. CDR3 amino acids: CSASGNGYTF. The CDR3 DNA reads TGCAGTGCTAGCGGGAATGGCTACACCTTC.